This TCR beta chain is drawn from a study of patients and donors after allogeneic stem cell transplantation. V shed 5 bases and J 1 base; nucleotides not matched to a gene: 5. The CDR3 covers 15 residues. Germline V CDR1 and CDR2: DFQATT, SNEGSKA (reference sequence). The sample holds a few counts of this clonotype. TCRdb itself ran the RT-PCR reads through MiXCR, one entry per CDR3 protein. The data contain hundreds of thousands of distinct CDR3 sequences, about a sixth of them singletons. Sequenced input: blood, either unsorted or a sorted T cell fraction (not recorded which). The clonotype was recovered from a human donor who was either an allogeneic HSCT recipient or a stem cell or donor lymphocyte infusion donor (not recorded which). It is not recorded whose cells these are; they may come from a transplant donor. V gene TRBV20-1 combines with J gene TRBJ2-1; 10 bases align to TRBD2. This CDR3 is CSAPSGGRSYNEQFF. CDR3 DNA sequence: TGCAGTGCTCCTAGCGGGGGCAGGTCCTACAATGAGCAGTTCTTC.